The 30 T cell receptor beta chains given below trace back to one sample, sequenced in a study of cytomegalovirus exposure and HLA in healthy donors. The PCR employed 60 Vbeta primers together with 13 Jbeta primers. Generated by immunoSEQ multiplex PCR, the TCRdb table keeps only in-frame clones and is missing some. Among 140,000 to 150,000 clones listed, 78% were seen once. Sequences were obtained from PBMCs. Source of these receptors: a female donor in good health and CMV-seronegative.

There are a few counts of this clone. The chain employs TRBV19 and TRBJ1-2, with 10 positions matching TRBD1. The CDR3 extends over 15 amino acids. After removal of 5 bases from V and 4 bases from J, the junction contained 7 bases not matched to a gene. Germline loops: CDR1 LNHDA, CDR2 SQIVND (reference sequence). For the CDR3, the DNA is TGTGCCAGTAGTGCGACCGGGACAGGGGTCTATGGCTACACCTTC. Protein sequence: CASSATGTGVYGYTF.

The chain has TRBV5-1 and TRBJ2-7, with TRBD2 as a possible D gene (5 bases). Trimming cost V 1 base and J 2 bases, with 13 bases left between them. This CDR3 is 15 amino acids long. From germline, CDR1 is SGHRS and CDR2 YFSETQ. In nucleotides, the CDR3 is TGCGCCAGCAGCTTGCTGCGGGTCGGGCCCTACGAGCAGTACTTC. It specifies CASSLLRVGPYEQYF.

The chain recombines TRBV2 with TRBJ2-3, with 13 bases that match TRBD2. This CDR3 comprises 15 residues. Germline V gene sequence: CDR1 SNHLY, CDR2 FYNNEI. V dropped 8 bases and J dropped 9; count of bases not matched to a gene: 11. CDR3 in amino acids: CASRTSGRGGWTQYF. DNA for the CDR3: TGTGCCAGCCGGACTAGCGGGAGAGGGGGTTGGACGCAGTATTTT.

The chain couples TRBV19 to TRBJ2-5, with a weak D call TRBD1 (6 bases). Germline values: CDR1 LNHDA, CDR2 SQIVND (reference sequence). This CDR3 comprises 13 residues. V was clipped by 3 bases and J by 3 bases, with 8 bases between them. The CDR3: CASSIHREETQYF. The CDR3 DNA reads TGTGCCAGTAGTATTCACAGGGAAGAGACCCAGTACTTC.

CDR3 amino acids: CASARNPAYEQYF. CDR3 coding DNA: TGTGCCAGCGCGCGGAACCCGGCCTACGAGCAGTACTTC. The chain is built from TRBV28 and TRBJ2-7, with D unresolved. Germline CDR1 and CDR2: MDHEN and SYDVKM. V gave up 8 bases and J gave up 2 bases, with 13 bases separating them. The CDR3 is made up of 13 amino acids.

The rearrangement joins TRBV29-1 to TRBJ1-5; D is unresolved. CDR3 length: 13 amino acids. Between the trimmed V and J ends, which lost 6 bases and 3 bases, there was a span of 12 bases. Germline V CDR1 and CDR2: SQVTM, ANQGSEA. The CDR3 reads CSVSSGNNQPQHF. CDR3 DNA: TGCAGCGTCTCCTCGGGGAACAATCAGCCCCAGCATTTT.

This chain uses TRBV10-3 with TRBJ2-1, with D possibly TRBD1 on 6 matching bases. Trimming took off 4 bases at V and 0 bases at J, with 7 bases between the two ends. Per germline, CDR1 ENHRY and CDR2 SYGVKD. The CDR3 has 14 residues. The CDR3 bases are TGTGCCATCAGTGGGGACAACTCCTACAATGAGCAGTTCTTC. It encodes CAISGDNSYNEQFF.

The CDR3 sequence: CAVQEEGTEAFF. DNA for the CDR3: TGTGCCGTACAGGAGGAGGGAACTGAAGCTTTCTTT. The J gene is TRBJ1-1, the V gene TRBV9; TRBD1 might be the D (5 bases). V shed 10 bases and J shed 5 bases, with 15 bases lying between them. The CDR3 contains 12 residues. CDR1 is SGDLS and CDR2 is YYNGEE in the germline V gene.

This clone appeared a few times. V and J are TRBV15 and TRBJ2-5, with 8 nucleotides matching TRBD2. V shed 0 bases and J 2 bases; nucleotides not matched to a gene: 11. Germline V gives CDR1 LNHNV, CDR2 YYDKDF (reference sequence). This CDR3 is 18 amino acids long. CDR3 nucleotide sequence: TGTGCCACCAGCAGAGATCGCGGTAGCGGGGCCCTTCAAGAGACCCAGTACTTC. Translating gives CATSRDRGSGALQETQYF.

The chain joins TRBV29-1 to TRBJ1-1, with TRBD1 matching over 9 bases. The CDR3 is made up of 13 amino acids. Unmatched junction bases numbered 13, after V lost 6 bases and J lost 11 bases. The germline gives CDR1 SQVTM, CDR2 ANQGSEA. CDR3 DNA sequence: TGCAGCGTCTCCCACGGGACAGGGATGGGCGCTTTCTTT. This codes for CSVSHGTGMGAFF.

CDR3 coding DNA: TGTGCCTGGAGTAGCTCTAATGAAAAACTGTTTTTT. It yields the protein CAWSSSNEKLFF. The rearrangement links TRBV30 to TRBJ1-4; D is undetermined. V lost 2 bases and J lost 3, with 4 bases in between. CDR1 is GTSNPN, CDR2 SVGIG, per germline (reference sequence). This CDR3 has 12 residues.

The chain recombines TRBV11-3 with TRBJ2-5, with D unresolved. CDR1 and CDR2 from the germline V gene are SGHNT and YENEEA. The CDR3 has 15 amino acids. Trimming stripped 1 base from V and 1 base from J, with 10 bases between. The CDR3 region is CASSLGSRPQETQYF. In DNA form, the CDR3 reads TGTGCCAGCAGCTTAGGATCCAGGCCCCAAGAGACCCAGTACTTC.

Points on this clone: One junction end disagrees with the germline gene, perhaps due to a read error. V usage is TRBV18 and J usage is TRBJ1-1; 7 nucleotides match TRBD1. The germline V gene encodes CDR1 KGHSH and CDR2 LQKENI. The CDR3 runs 14 residues. CDR3 sequence (DNA): TGTGCCAGCCCACCAGGGACAGTGAACACTGAAGCTTTCTTT. Translated: CASPPGTVNTEAFF.

The chain combines TRBV5-1 with TRBJ1-4; a weak D match, TRBD1 (5 bases). This CDR3 has 15 residues. From germline, CDR1 is SGHRS and CDR2 YFSETQ. V lost 0 bases, J lost 6 bases, and 12 bases lay in between. The CDR3 loop reads CASSLGGAQDEKLFF. The CDR3 DNA reads as TGCGCCAGCAGCTTGGGTGGGGCCCAGGATGAAAAACTGTTTTTT.

V is TRBV30 and J is TRBJ1-2; TRBD1 matches 9 bases. CDR1 GTSNPN and CDR2 SVGIG come from the germline V gene (reference sequence). V shed 0 bases, J shed 0 bases, and the junction held 14 bases outside the gene matches. CDR3 length: 19 residues. The CDR3 sequence is CAWSVRGQGMRIPNYGYTF. CDR3 nucleotide sequence: TGTGCCTGGAGTGTAAGGGGACAGGGTATGAGGATCCCTAACTATGGCTACACCTTC.

This chain connects TRBV19 to TRBJ2-2; a weak D match, TRBD1 (6 bases). Germline CDR1 reads LNHDA; CDR2 reads SQIVND (reference sequence). Trimming removed 3 bases from V and 2 bases from J, with 19 bases in between. The CDR3 loop spans 18 amino acids. In nucleotides, the CDR3 is TGTGCCAGTAGTATTGTATATCAGGGGAACCTTAACACCGGGGAGCTGTTTTTT. Residues: CASSIVYQGNLNTGELFF. Looking up the rest from reference TRBV19 and TRBJ2-2 gives the full variable domain: DGGITQSPKYLFRKEGQNVTLSCEQNLNHDAMYWYRQDPGQGLRLIYYSQIVNDFQKGDIAEGYSVSREKKESFPLTVTSAQKNPTAFYLCASSIVYQGNLNTGELFFGEGSRLTVL.

This chain connects TRBV19 to TRBJ1-5, with D hard to call. Germline-derived CDR1 and CDR2 are LNHDA and SQIVND (reference sequence). The V gene lost 4 bases and the J gene lost 1 base, with 8 bases spanning the gap. The CDR3 runs to 14 residues. This CDR3 is CASSRSGSNQPQHF. The CDR3 DNA sequence: TGTGCCAGTAGTAGGTCGGGGAGCAATCAGCCCCAGCATTTT.

The rearrangement links TRBV5-6 to TRBJ2-3, with D possibly being TRBD1 (5 bases). This CDR3 is 16 amino acids long. Per germline, CDR1 SGHDT and CDR2 YYEEEE. Trimming removed 0 bases from V and 0 bases from J, with 11 bases in between. The CDR3 nucleotides read TGTGCCAGCAGCTTGGAAGGGGTCCGTAGCACAGATACGCAGTATTTT. Residues: CASSLEGVRSTDTQYF.

The V call is TRBV30, the J call TRBJ1-2; D may be TRBD1 (6 bases). Germline CDR1 reads GTSNPN; CDR2 reads SVGIG (reference sequence). The V gene lost 4 bases and the J gene lost 6 bases, with 18 bases spanning the gap. CDR3 length: 14 amino acids. CDR3 nucleotides: TGTGCCTGGACTGAAGAAGGGGGGGCGGATGGCTACACCTTC. It codes for CAWTEEGGADGYTF.

The chain combines TRBV28 with TRBJ2-2, with D possibly TRBD2 on 5 matching bases. CDR3 length equals 15 residues. Germline lookup yields CDR1 MDHEN and CDR2 SYDVKM. Deletions cut 2 bases from V and 1 base from J, with 8 bases between. CDR3 nucleotide sequence: TGTGCCAGCAGTTTACACGGGATGAACACCGGGGAGCTGTTTTTT. Translating gives CASSLHGMNTGELFF.

J is TRBJ2-3 and V is TRBV10-3; perhaps TRBD2 as D (5 bases). Germline V gene data show CDR1 as ENHRY and CDR2 as SYGVKD. Trimming left V 3 bases short and J 0 bases short, with 7 bases between. The CDR3 extends over 14 amino acids. CDR3 nucleotide sequence: TGTGCCATCAGTGACTCGGGGAGCACAGATACGCAGTATTTT. The encoded protein is CAISDSGSTDTQYF.

As for this clone: Other DNA sequences in the sample encode the same CDR3. This sequence joins TRBV7-8 and TRBJ1-2; possibly TRBD1 for D (5 bases). V lost 0 bases, J lost 4 bases, and 9 bases lay in between. This CDR3 is built from 14 residues. CDR1 is SGHVS, CDR2 FQNEAQ, per germline. The DNA of the CDR3 is TGTGCCAGCAGCTTAGCCCAGGGAGGCTATGGCTACACCTTC. It is translated as CASSLAQGGYGYTF.

The chain has TRBV5-1 and TRBJ2-7; weak D call: TRBD2 (5 bases). Germline V gene sequence: CDR1 SGHRS, CDR2 YFSETQ. CDR3 length equals 13 residues. Trimming shortened V by 2 bases and J by 7 bases, and 13 bases separated the two germline ends. The chain's CDR3 is CASSFSNSGEQYF. Written as DNA, the CDR3 is TGCGCCAGCAGCTTCTCAAACTCGGGAGAGCAGTACTTC.

DNA of the CDR3: TGTGCCAGCAGTGAAGGGGGGGCTAACTATGGCTACACCTTC. The encoded protein is CASSEGGANYGYTF. This chain joins TRBV6-1 and TRBJ1-2, with a tentative D call TRBD1 (5 bases). Germline V gene data show CDR1 as MNHNS and CDR2 as SASEGT. V was pared by 1 base and J by 0 bases, with 6 bases between. The CDR3 extends over 14 amino acids.

The V and J genes are TRBV5-1 and TRBJ2-7; TRBD2 matches 10 bases. The CDR3 sequence is 15 residues long. With V trimmed by 3 bases and J by 0 bases, 3 bases remained unmatched. Germline V lookup: CDR1 SGHRS, CDR2 YFSETQ. The CDR3 DNA is TGCGCCAGCAGCTCGAGGACTAGCGGCTCCTACGAGCAGTACTTC. This translates into CASSSRTSGSYEQYF. Variable domain in full (rest from reference TRBV5-1 and TRBJ2-7): KAGVTQTPRYLIKTRGQQVTLSCSPISGHRSVSWYQQTPGQGLQFLFEYFSETQRNKGNFPGRFSGRQFSNSRSEMNVSTLELGDSALYLCASSSRTSGSYEQYFGPGTRLTVT.

CDR3 DNA: TGCGCCAGCAGCAGTTTACAGGGTTCCTCTAACTATGGCTACACCTTC. It yields the protein CASSSLQGSSNYGYTF. This chain links TRBV5-1 with TRBJ1-2; possible D gene TRBD1, 6 bases. Germline V gene sequence: CDR1 SGHRS, CDR2 YFSETQ. Trimming pared 4 bases from V and 0 bases from J, leaving 16 bases between. This CDR3 contains 16 residues.

The rearrangement links TRBV7-8 to TRBJ2-3, with 7 bases that match TRBD1. The CDR3 runs to 17 residues. The J segment lost 3 bases and the V segment lost 5 bases, leaving 14 bases of the junction unmatched. Germline V gives CDR1 SGHVS, CDR2 FQNEAQ. The CDR3 nucleotides read TGTGCCAGCAGCCCTCCTTATAACATACAGGGGACAGATACGCAGTATTTT. This gives the protein CASSPPYNIQGTDTQYF.

The V gene is TRBV28, the J gene TRBJ2-5, with unresolved D. This CDR3 contains 14 residues. V lost 5 bases, J lost 5 bases, and 15 bases lay in between. The germline V gene encodes CDR1 MDHEN and CDR2 SYDVKM. CDR3 nucleotides: TGTGCCAGCAGTCCTCGGCAGGTCGGCGAGACCCAGTACTTC. It specifies CASSPRQVGETQYF.

V gene TRBV14 combines with J gene TRBJ1-1, with 7 bases identical to TRBD1. There are 19 residues in the CDR3. Trimming took 4 bases from V and 0 from J; bases not matched to a gene: 17. Germline V CDR1 and CDR2: SGHDN, FVKESK. The DNA for the CDR3 is TGTGCCAGCAGCCGCGGAAGACAGGGTAGGGGTTTGATGAACACTGAAGCTTTCTTT. Residues: CASSRGRQGRGLMNTEAFF. The full variable domain, with the rest looked up from reference TRBV14 and TRBJ1-1, is EAGVTQFPSHSVIEKGQTVTLRCDPISGHDNLYWYRRVMGKEIKFLLHFVKESKQDESGMPNNRFLAERTGGTYSTLKVQPAELEDSGVYFCASSRGRQGRGLMNTEAFFGQGTRLTVV.

This chain connects TRBV2 to TRBJ1-1; TRBD1 might be the D (5 bases). Trimming cost V 4 bases and J 1 base, with 10 bases left between them. CDR3 length: 14 residues. Germline CDR1 is SNHLY and CDR2 is FYNNEI. The CDR3 DNA reads as TGTGCCAGCAGTGTTCAGGGCTGGAACACTGAAGCTTTCTTT. Encoded protein: CASSVQGWNTEAFF.